The sequence of this T cell receptor (beta chain) was determined in a study of sequential checkpoint blockade in melanoma. The data were produced by immunoSEQ multiplex PCR, yet TCRdb's version contains in-frame clones alone and is incomplete. Seen here are approximately 22,000 clones, about two thirds observed once, and the top ten hold 19%. Treatment indicated: randomized to nivolumab then ipilimumab (arm A) or the reverse (arm B). Live CD3+CD8+ CD19− CD56− cells were sorted from PBMCs. CDR3 length: 12 amino acids. Per the germline V gene, CDR1 is MNHEY and CDR2 is SMNVEV (reference sequence). Trimming took off 2 bases at V and 7 bases at J, with 5 bases between the two ends.

This sample comprised CD8+ T cells sorted from blood (inferred from file names), obtained from a patient given nivolumab and ipilimumab in sequence. The sequence was obtained from a human donor with melanoma. This sequence joins TRBV27 and TRBJ2-2; D is undetermined. CDR3 nucleotides: TGTGCCAGCAGTTTAAACGGCGGGGAGCTGTTTTTT. Encoded protein: CASSLNGGELFF.